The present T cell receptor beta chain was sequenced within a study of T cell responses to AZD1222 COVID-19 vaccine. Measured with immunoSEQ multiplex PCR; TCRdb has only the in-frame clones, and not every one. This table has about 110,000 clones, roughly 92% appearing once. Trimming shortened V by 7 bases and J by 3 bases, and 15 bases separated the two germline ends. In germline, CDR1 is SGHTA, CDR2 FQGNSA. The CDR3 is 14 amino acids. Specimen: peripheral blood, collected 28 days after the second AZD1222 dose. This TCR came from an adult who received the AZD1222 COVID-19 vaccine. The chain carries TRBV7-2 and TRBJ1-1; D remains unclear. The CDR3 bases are TGTGCCAGCACATACTCTCGCTCGGACACTGAAGCTTTCTTT. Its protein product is CASTYSRSDTEAFF.